Reported below is one T cell receptor (beta chain). TCRdb called the RT-PCR reads again in MiXCR, with one record for every CDR3 protein. The sample lists about 680,000 distinct CDR3 sequences; 14% were seen once. The receptor comes from a female donor in good health, serving as a healthy control. Material: memory CD4+ T cells from blood.

Here the CDR3 DNA reads TGCGCCAGCAGCTTGGCCGTCGGGAATACGCAGTATTTT. Protein product: CASSLAVGNTQYF. The chain is built from TRBV5-1 and TRBJ2-3; D possibly corresponds to TRBD2 (5 bases). This CDR3 region has 13 residues. Germline V lookup: CDR1 SGHRS, CDR2 YFSETQ. The V end was cut by 0 bases, the J end by 7 bases, with 9 bases between.